This is a list of T cell receptor beta chains from one sample in a study of brain T cells in children with intractable seizures. TCRdb keeps only in-frame clones here, not all; method: immunoSEQ multiplex PCR. This sample has roughly 8,300 clones, with around 67% found just once. This material consisted of resected brain tissue, taken at surgery. The receptors derive from a boy younger than two with tuberous sclerosis and intractable seizures. CDR3s include the opening cysteine and the closing phenylalanine or tryptophan. The D gene is left open where the match is weak. Part of the rows lack a size; the others show once, few, many or a class for expanded clones.

j_call: TRBJ2-1; clone_size: few; d_call: -; cdr3_length: 11; v_call: TRBV6-6; cdr3_nt: TGTGCCATCCGAAATGTGCTGCAGCAGTTCTTC; cdr3_aa: CAIRNVLQQFF
j_call: TRBJ2-1; clone_size: -; d_call: TRBD2; cdr3_length: 17; v_call: TRBV18; cdr3_nt: TGTGCCAGCTCACCACCCCGGACTAGCGGGAGGGCCAATGAGCAGTTCTTC; cdr3_aa: CASSPPRTSGRANEQFF
j_call: TRBJ2-2; clone_size: once; d_call: -; cdr3_length: 14; v_call: TRBV6-1; cdr3_nt: TGTGCCAGCAGTGATTCGGGGGGCACAGGGGAGCTGTTTTTT; cdr3_aa: CASSDSGGTGELFF
j_call: TRBJ2-3; clone_size: -; d_call: -; cdr3_length: 12; v_call: TRBV6-5; cdr3_nt: TGTGCCTTGCGGGGACCCACAGATACGCAGTATTTT; cdr3_aa: CALRGPTDTQYF
j_call: TRBJ2-1; clone_size: -; d_call: -; cdr3_length: 11; v_call: TRBV30; cdr3_nt: TGTGCCTGGAGGCGTAGCGGTGAGCAGTTCTTC; cdr3_aa: CAWRRSGEQFF
j_call: TRBJ1-2; clone_size: -; d_call: -; cdr3_length: 14; v_call: TRBV7-2; cdr3_nt: TGTGCCAGCAGCGCCTACGATCCTGAAGGCGGCTACACCTTC; cdr3_aa: CASSAYDPEGGYTF
j_call: TRBJ2-3; clone_size: -; d_call: -; cdr3_length: 14; v_call: TRBV27; cdr3_nt: TGTGCCAGCAAGGGGGAAGGGTTTTCGGATACGCAGTATTTT; cdr3_aa: CASKGEGFSDTQYF
j_call: TRBJ2-3; clone_size: few; d_call: -; cdr3_length: 17; v_call: TRBV5-4; cdr3_nt: TGTGCCAGCAGCTTGGCGGGGGAGAACAAACCTACAGATACGCAGTATTTT; cdr3_aa: CASSLAGENKPTDTQYF
j_call: TRBJ1-3; clone_size: -; d_call: -; cdr3_length: 14; v_call: TRBV30; cdr3_nt: TGTGCCTGGAGTGTGGGCGTCTCTGGAAACACCATATATTTT; cdr3_aa: CAWSVGVSGNTIYF
j_call: TRBJ2-5; clone_size: few; d_call: TRBD2; cdr3_length: 15; v_call: TRBV6-6; cdr3_nt: TGTGCCGTTAAAGTACTGCGGGAGAGGGGAGAGACCCAGTACTTC; cdr3_aa: CAVKVLRERGETQYF
j_call: TRBJ2-1; clone_size: few; d_call: TRBD2; cdr3_length: 15; v_call: TRBV7-9; cdr3_nt: TGTGCCAGCAGTCCCCAGCGGGGGCCGATGGATGAGCAGTTCTTC; cdr3_aa: CASSPQRGPMDEQFF
j_call: TRBJ2-1; clone_size: -; d_call: -; cdr3_length: 16; v_call: TRBV6-1; cdr3_nt: TGTGCCAGCAGTGAGACGGCGCGGAGCTCCTACAATGAGCAGTTCTTC; cdr3_aa: CASSETARSSYNEQFF
j_call: TRBJ2-7; clone_size: -; d_call: -; cdr3_length: 16; v_call: TRBV6-6; cdr3_nt: TGTGCCAGCAGTCGGGCAGGGACCGGAACCTCCTACGAGCAGTACTTC; cdr3_aa: CASSRAGTGTSYEQYF
j_call: TRBJ2-3; clone_size: -; d_call: TRBD2; cdr3_length: 17; v_call: TRBV6-2/TRBV6-3; cdr3_nt: TGTGCCAGCAGTTACTCATTCAAGCGGGGGGGCACAGATACGCAGTATTTT; cdr3_aa: CASSYSFKRGGTDTQYF
j_call: TRBJ1-2; clone_size: -; d_call: TRBD1; cdr3_length: 14; v_call: TRBV28; cdr3_nt: TGTGCCAGCAGTCCCGGACAGGTCGCCTATGGCTACACCTTC; cdr3_aa: CASSPGQVAYGYTF
j_call: TRBJ2-3; clone_size: -; d_call: TRBD2; cdr3_length: 16; v_call: TRBV6-5; cdr3_nt: TGTGCCAGCAGTTTTCCACTAGCGGGGGCAACAGATACGCAGTATTTT; cdr3_aa: CASSFPLAGATDTQYF
j_call: TRBJ2-1; clone_size: -; d_call: -; cdr3_length: 13; v_call: TRBV6-2/TRBV6-3; cdr3_nt: TGTGCCAGCAGTAGATACAGGAACAATGAGCAGTTCTTC; cdr3_aa: CASSRYRNNEQFF
j_call: TRBJ1-5; clone_size: -; d_call: -; cdr3_length: 18; v_call: TRBV28; cdr3_nt: TGTGCCAGCAGTTTAGGCGGCCCCAACGAATATAGCAATCAGCCCCAGCATTTT; cdr3_aa: CASSLGGPNEYSNQPQHF
j_call: TRBJ1-3; clone_size: -; d_call: -; cdr3_length: 16; v_call: TRBV18; cdr3_nt: TGTGCCAGCTCACCACCGGTGACGAACCCTGGAAACACCATATATTTT; cdr3_aa: CASSPPVTNPGNTIYF
j_call: TRBJ1-1; clone_size: few; d_call: -; cdr3_length: 14; v_call: TRBV6-5; cdr3_nt: TGTGCCAGCAGCCTCGAGGGCCTGAACACTGAAGCTTTCTTT; cdr3_aa: CASSLEGLNTEAFF
j_call: TRBJ2-7; clone_size: -; d_call: TRBD2; cdr3_length: 16; v_call: TRBV5-4; cdr3_nt: TGTGCCAGCAGCCCCGGTAGCGGGGGCCACACTTACGAGCAGTACTTC; cdr3_aa: CASSPGSGGHTYEQYF
j_call: TRBJ2-3; clone_size: -; d_call: -; cdr3_length: 16; v_call: TRBV4-2; cdr3_nt: TGTGCCAGCAGCCAAGGCGTAGCGGCTAGCACAGATACGCAGTATTTT; cdr3_aa: CASSQGVAASTDTQYF
j_call: TRBJ2-1; clone_size: -; d_call: TRBD2; cdr3_length: 16; v_call: TRBV6-2/TRBV6-3; cdr3_nt: TGTGCCAGCAGTTTGACTAGCGGGCCGGCATACAATGAGCAGTTCTTC; cdr3_aa: CASSLTSGPAYNEQFF
j_call: TRBJ2-1; clone_size: -; d_call: -; cdr3_length: 15; v_call: TRBV5-1; cdr3_nt: TGCGCCAGCAGCAAGGACGGCAGCTCCTACAATGAGCAGTTCTTC; cdr3_aa: CASSKDGSSYNEQFF
j_call: TRBJ2-7; clone_size: -; d_call: TRBD2; cdr3_length: 14; v_call: TRBV27; cdr3_nt: TGTGCCAGCAGTTTCCGGACTAGCGGGTACGAGCAGTACTTC; cdr3_aa: CASSFRTSGYEQYF
j_call: TRBJ2-7; clone_size: -; d_call: -; cdr3_length: 14; v_call: TRBV5-1; cdr3_nt: TGCGCCAGCAGCTTGGAGGCAGGGGTCAACGAGCAGTACTTC; cdr3_aa: CASSLEAGVNEQYF
j_call: TRBJ2-3; clone_size: -; d_call: -; cdr3_length: 11; v_call: TRBV2; cdr3_nt: TGTGCCAGCGAAGTGGGGGGAACGCAGTATTTT; cdr3_aa: CASEVGGTQYF
j_call: TRBJ2-1; clone_size: -; d_call: -; cdr3_length: 13; v_call: TRBV12-3/TRBV12-4; cdr3_nt: TGTGCCAGCAGTTTCCCCGACGGGAATGAGCAGTTCTTC; cdr3_aa: CASSFPDGNEQFF
j_call: TRBJ2-3; clone_size: -; d_call: TRBD2; cdr3_length: 14; v_call: TRBV9; cdr3_nt: TGTGCCAGCAGCGTAGCGGGGGAGGGAGATACGCAGTATTTT; cdr3_aa: CASSVAGEGDTQYF
j_call: TRBJ2-7; clone_size: few; d_call: -; cdr3_length: 14; v_call: TRBV13; cdr3_nt: TGTGCCAGCAGCTCGGGGCGGTTCTCCTACGAGCAGTACTTC; cdr3_aa: CASSSGRFSYEQYF
j_call: TRBJ2-3; clone_size: -; d_call: TRBD2; cdr3_length: 15; v_call: TRBV2; cdr3_nt: TGTGCCAGCAGGACTAGCGGGGGGGCAGCTGATACGCAGTATTTT; cdr3_aa: CASRTSGGAADTQYF
j_call: TRBJ2-5; clone_size: -; d_call: TRBD2; cdr3_length: 18; v_call: TRBV4-2; cdr3_nt: TGTGCCAGCAGCCGGCGTAGCGGGAGGGCCGGGGTGCAGGAGACCCAGTACTTC; cdr3_aa: CASSRRSGRAGVQETQYF
j_call: TRBJ1-5; clone_size: -; d_call: TRBD1; cdr3_length: 14; v_call: TRBV10-2; cdr3_nt: TGCGCCAGTTCATCCGGGACAGTTCTTGTACCCCAGCATTTT; cdr3_aa: CASSSGTVLVPQHF
j_call: TRBJ1-1; clone_size: -; d_call: -; cdr3_length: 13; v_call: TRBV19; cdr3_nt: TGTGCCAGTAGTATGCAGGGCAGTACTGAAGCTTTCTTT; cdr3_aa: CASSMQGSTEAFF
j_call: TRBJ2-3; clone_size: medium-sized; d_call: -; cdr3_length: 16; v_call: TRBV2; cdr3_nt: TGTGCCAGCAGTGACGGTTGGCTATCCAGCACAGATACGCAGTATTTT; cdr3_aa: CASSDGWLSSTDTQYF
j_call: TRBJ2-1; clone_size: -; d_call: TRBD1; cdr3_length: 13; v_call: TRBV6-5; cdr3_nt: TGTGCCAGCAGCCGGGACAGGGGAAATGAGCAGTTCTTC; cdr3_aa: CASSRDRGNEQFF
j_call: TRBJ2-7; clone_size: -; d_call: TRBD1; cdr3_length: 14; v_call: TRBV29-1; cdr3_nt: TGCAGCGTTGAAGATCCACAGGGGGCCTACGAGCAGTACTTC; cdr3_aa: CSVEDPQGAYEQYF
j_call: TRBJ1-2; clone_size: -; d_call: TRBD1; cdr3_length: 14; v_call: TRBV7-9; cdr3_nt: TGTGCCAGCAGCTCTGGACAGGGGAACTATGGCTACACCTTC; cdr3_aa: CASSSGQGNYGYTF
j_call: TRBJ1-2; clone_size: -; d_call: -; cdr3_length: 11; v_call: TRBV6-5; cdr3_nt: TGTGCCATTCTAGGCGTCTATGGCTACACCTTC; cdr3_aa: CAILGVYGYTF
j_call: TRBJ2-5; clone_size: -; d_call: -; cdr3_length: 12; v_call: TRBV14; cdr3_nt: TGTGCCAGCAGCCAAGATTTCGGGACCCAGTACTTC; cdr3_aa: CASSQDFGTQYF
j_call: TRBJ2-5; clone_size: few; d_call: -; cdr3_length: 12; v_call: TRBV7-2; cdr3_nt: TGTGCCAGCAGCTCGCTGAGGGAGACCCAGTACTTC; cdr3_aa: CASSSLRETQYF
j_call: TRBJ2-2; clone_size: -; d_call: -; cdr3_length: 15; v_call: TRBV7-2; cdr3_nt: TGTGCCAGCAGCTTACAGGGGAAAGGGGCCGGGGAGCTGTTTTTT; cdr3_aa: CASSLQGKGAGELFF
j_call: TRBJ2-1; clone_size: -; d_call: TRBD2; cdr3_length: 15; v_call: TRBV28; cdr3_nt: TGTGCCAGCAGGCCCGGTTTTAGCGGGAGAAATGAGCAGTTCTTC; cdr3_aa: CASRPGFSGRNEQFF
j_call: TRBJ1-1; clone_size: few; d_call: -; cdr3_length: 9; v_call: TRBV6-6; cdr3_nt: TGTGCCAGCAGCCCAGAAGCTTTCTTT; cdr3_aa: CASSPEAFF
j_call: TRBJ2-2; clone_size: -; d_call: -; cdr3_length: 14; v_call: TRBV9; cdr3_nt: TGTGCCAGCAGCGTAGGGACTAACACCGGGGAGCTGTTTTTT; cdr3_aa: CASSVGTNTGELFF
j_call: TRBJ2-1; clone_size: -; d_call: TRBD2; cdr3_length: 16; v_call: TRBV6-2/TRBV6-3; cdr3_nt: TGTGCCAGCAGTTACTTTATAGCGGGATTTGCCAATGAGCAGTTCTTC; cdr3_aa: CASSYFIAGFANEQFF
j_call: TRBJ2-7; clone_size: once; d_call: -; cdr3_length: 16; v_call: TRBV6-2/TRBV6-3; cdr3_nt: TGTGCCAGCAGTGGTGACAGGTACCTTTTCTCCTACGAGCAGTACTTC; cdr3_aa: CASSGDRYLFSYEQYF